A selection of T cell receptor beta chains follows, all from one sample in a study of beta chain features in type 1 diabetes. The protocol was immunoSEQ multiplex PCR, while the TCRdb copy is restricted to in-frame clones and leaves out a portion. The sample carries 360,000 or so clones, about 20% recorded once. Sequencing input: naive CD4+ T cells from blood. The receptors were gathered from a woman aged 18-29 years in good health. The CDR3 runs from the conserved cysteine through the conserved F or W. Each record gives: clone size, J gene, V gene, D gene, CDR3 DNA, CDR3 protein. A D gene is named only where the DNA matches it firmly. Size tells how often a clone was seen (once, few, many) or the class of an expanded clone, and some rows leave it out.

clone size: .
J gene: TRBJ1-2
V gene: TRBV28
D gene: TRBD1
CDR3 DNA: TGTGCCAGCCGACCCGGGACAGCAAACTATGGCTACACCTTC
CDR3 protein: CASRPGTANYGYTF

clone size: few
J gene: TRBJ2-3
V gene: TRBV5-1
D gene: .
CDR3 DNA: TGCGCCAGCAGCTTGGTCGGCGGTAGTGATACGCAGTATTTT
CDR3 protein: CASSLVGGSDTQYF

clone size: .
J gene: TRBJ2-1
V gene: TRBV9
D gene: TRBD2
CDR3 DNA: TGTGCCAGCAGCTCTACAGGACTAGCCTCCTCCTCGAGCTCCTACAATGAGCAGTTCTTC
CDR3 protein: CASSSTGLASSSSSYNEQFF

clone size: .
J gene: TRBJ2-3
V gene: TRBV11-2
D gene: .
CDR3 DNA: TGTGCCAGCAGCTTAGCGGGGACAGATACGCAGTATTTT
CDR3 protein: CASSLAGTDTQYF

clone size: few
J gene: TRBJ1-2
V gene: TRBV14
D gene: .
CDR3 DNA: TGTGCCAGCAGCGCCTTGACAGGATTTGACTATGGCTACACCTTC
CDR3 protein: CASSALTGFDYGYTF

clone size: few
J gene: TRBJ2-7
V gene: TRBV19
D gene: TRBD1
CDR3 DNA: TGTGCCAGTAGTCCCGCCGACAGGGCCTACGAGCAGTACTTC
CDR3 protein: CASSPADRAYEQYF

clone size: .
J gene: TRBJ2-1
V gene: TRBV7-8
D gene: .
CDR3 DNA: TGTGCCAGCAGCTTAGCGCCCAGGGGACATGTGAATGAGCAGTTCTTC
CDR3 protein: CASSLAPRGHVNEQFF

clone size: few
J gene: TRBJ1-2
V gene: TRBV25-1
D gene: .
CDR3 DNA: TGTGCCAGCAGACCCCAGGGTTGGGTTTATGGCTACACCTTC
CDR3 protein: CASRPQGWVYGYTF

clone size: .
J gene: TRBJ2-7
V gene: TRBV27
D gene: TRBD1
CDR3 DNA: TGTGCCAGCACCTTACAACAGGGGTCCTACGAGCAGTACTTC
CDR3 protein: CASTLQQGSYEQYF

clone size: once
J gene: TRBJ1-1
V gene: TRBV7-9
D gene: .
CDR3 DNA: TGTGCCAGCAGCTTAGGGAGGGGAGGGAACACTGAAGCTTTCTTT
CDR3 protein: CASSLGRGGNTEAFF

clone size: few
J gene: TRBJ2-1
V gene: TRBV2
D gene: .
CDR3 DNA: TGTGCCAGCAGTGAGAGGAGGGACTCGGGCAATGAGCAGTTCTTC
CDR3 protein: CASSERRDSGNEQFF

clone size: .
J gene: TRBJ2-5
V gene: TRBV4-1
D gene: .
CDR3 DNA: TGCGCCAGCAGCAAGGTCAGGGAAGAGACCCAGTACTTC
CDR3 protein: CASSKVREETQYF

clone size: few
J gene: TRBJ1-1
V gene: TRBV7-9
D gene: .
CDR3 DNA: TGTGCCAGCAGCATCACCGGGAGACCGATGAACACTGAAGCTTTCTTT
CDR3 protein: CASSITGRPMNTEAFF

clone size: .
J gene: TRBJ1-2
V gene: TRBV7-3
D gene: TRBD1
CDR3 DNA: TGTGCCAGCAGCTTATTAGGACAGGCGGGCTATGGCTACACCTTC
CDR3 protein: CASSLLGQAGYGYTF

clone size: .
J gene: TRBJ1-5
V gene: TRBV7-2
D gene: .
CDR3 DNA: TGTGCCAGCAGCCAACAGGGTCCGCGTCAGCCCCAGCATTTT
CDR3 protein: CASSQQGPRQPQHF

clone size: .
J gene: TRBJ2-4
V gene: TRBV5-1
D gene: TRBD1
CDR3 DNA: TGCGCCAGCAGCCTCGGGACAGGGTATTCCCAAAACATTCAGTACTTC
CDR3 protein: CASSLGTGYSQNIQYF

clone size: few
J gene: TRBJ1-2
V gene: TRBV30
D gene: .
CDR3 DNA: TGTGCCTGGAGGTCCTCTAACTATGGCTACACCTTC
CDR3 protein: CAWRSSNYGYTF

clone size: few
J gene: TRBJ1-5
V gene: TRBV9
D gene: .
CDR3 DNA: TGTGCCAGCAGCGTAGGATCGGGGTATCAGCCCCAGCATTTT
CDR3 protein: CASSVGSGYQPQHF

clone size: few
J gene: TRBJ1-1
V gene: TRBV28
D gene: .
CDR3 DNA: TGTGCCAGCACTCAAGGGGACACTGAAGCTTTCTTT
CDR3 protein: CASTQGDTEAFF

clone size: few
J gene: TRBJ2-3
V gene: TRBV19
D gene: .
CDR3 DNA: TGTGCCAGTAAGGAGGGGAAAGATACGCAGTATTTT
CDR3 protein: CASKEGKDTQYF

clone size: few
J gene: TRBJ2-7
V gene: TRBV29-1
D gene: TRBD1
CDR3 DNA: TGCAGCGTTGTGTCTGCCGACAGGGGTAGAGAGCAGTACTTC
CDR3 protein: CSVVSADRGREQYF

clone size: few
J gene: TRBJ1-2
V gene: TRBV5-4
D gene: TRBD1
CDR3 DNA: TGTGCCAGCAGTCCCGGGACAGGGGAGTGGGGCTACACCTTC
CDR3 protein: CASSPGTGEWGYTF

clone size: .
J gene: TRBJ1-5
V gene: TRBV29-1
D gene: TRBD1
CDR3 DNA: TGCAGCGTTGAAGAGCAGGGGGGACAGCCCCAGCATTTT
CDR3 protein: CSVEEQGGQPQHF

clone size: .
J gene: TRBJ1-2
V gene: TRBV4-1
D gene: .
CDR3 DNA: TGCGCCAGCAGCCAAGTGGGGGCCAAACAGGGATCCGGCTACACCTTC
CDR3 protein: CASSQVGAKQGSGYTF

clone size: .
J gene: TRBJ2-5
V gene: TRBV4-1
D gene: TRBD2
CDR3 DNA: TGCGCCATCGGGACTAGCGGGAGGGATGAGACCCAGTACTTC
CDR3 protein: CAIGTSGRDETQYF

clone size: .
J gene: TRBJ1-1
V gene: TRBV20-1
D gene: .
CDR3 DNA: TGCAGTGCTTCCGACAGGGAAGCTTTCTTT
CDR3 protein: CSASDREAFF

clone size: .
J gene: TRBJ2-1
V gene: TRBV18
D gene: TRBD1
CDR3 DNA: TGTGCCAGCTCACCACGGGACAGGGGGCCAAATGAGCAGTTCTTC
CDR3 protein: CASSPRDRGPNEQFF

clone size: .
J gene: TRBJ2-5
V gene: TRBV6-1
D gene: .
CDR3 DNA: TGTGCCAGCAGCGAAGGACGAGGAGAGACCCAGTACTTC
CDR3 protein: CASSEGRGETQYF

clone size: .
J gene: TRBJ1-5
V gene: TRBV7-2
D gene: .
CDR3 DNA: TGTGCCAGCAGTTTCACCTCAGGGGAGCAGCCCCAGCATTTT
CDR3 protein: CASSFTSGEQPQHF

clone size: few
J gene: TRBJ2-1
V gene: TRBV5-4
D gene: TRBD2
CDR3 DNA: TGTGCCAGCAGCTTGGATCTAGCGGGAGGTGAGCAGTTCTTC
CDR3 protein: CASSLDLAGGEQFF

clone size: few
J gene: TRBJ1-2
V gene: TRBV2
D gene: .
CDR3 DNA: TGTGCCAGCAGCAGTAACAGGGATAAGGTCTACACCTTC
CDR3 protein: CASSSNRDKVYTF

clone size: .
J gene: TRBJ1-4
V gene: TRBV11-2
D gene: TRBD1
CDR3 DNA: TGTGCCAGCAGCTCCAGACAGGGGGATGAAAAACTGTTTTTT
CDR3 protein: CASSSRQGDEKLFF

clone size: .
J gene: TRBJ1-1
V gene: TRBV4-2
D gene: .
CDR3 DNA: TGTGCCAGCAGCCAAGGGGAAGGGGTGAACACTGAAGCTTTCTTT
CDR3 protein: CASSQGEGVNTEAFF

clone size: .
J gene: TRBJ1-1
V gene: TRBV7-9
D gene: .
CDR3 DNA: TGTGCCAGCAGCTTCGGACAGACGAACACTGAAGCTTTCTTT
CDR3 protein: CASSFGQTNTEAFF

clone size: .
J gene: TRBJ2-7
V gene: TRBV18
D gene: TRBD2
CDR3 DNA: TGTGCCAGCTCACCAAATAGCGGGAGCCCCGAGCAGTACTTC
CDR3 protein: CASSPNSGSPEQYF

clone size: few
J gene: TRBJ2-1
V gene: TRBV7-9
D gene: .
CDR3 DNA: TGTGCCAGCAGTGTCGATGAGCAGTTCTTC
CDR3 protein: CASSVDEQFF

clone size: .
J gene: TRBJ2-7
V gene: TRBV19
D gene: TRBD1
CDR3 DNA: TGTGCCAGTAGCCGGGACAGGTACTACGAGCAGTACTTC
CDR3 protein: CASSRDRYYEQYF

clone size: few
J gene: TRBJ1-2
V gene: TRBV6-5
D gene: .
CDR3 DNA: TGTGCCAGCACCACGGACTCAAACTATGGCTACACCTTC
CDR3 protein: CASTTDSNYGYTF

clone size: .
J gene: TRBJ1-1
V gene: TRBV5-6
D gene: .
CDR3 DNA: TGTGCCAGCAGCGCGGACAGGAACACTGAAGCTTTCTTT
CDR3 protein: CASSADRNTEAFF

clone size: .
J gene: TRBJ2-2
V gene: TRBV28
D gene: .
CDR3 DNA: TGTGCCAGCAGCCGTTGGGGCGGGAAGAGCCCCGGGGAGCTGTTTTTT
CDR3 protein: CASSRWGGKSPGELFF

clone size: .
J gene: TRBJ2-5
V gene: TRBV25-1
D gene: .
CDR3 DNA: TGTGCCAGCAGTGAATTTGGAGGCGGGGAGACCCAGTACTTC
CDR3 protein: CASSEFGGGETQYF

clone size: few
J gene: TRBJ2-1
V gene: TRBV18
D gene: TRBD2
CDR3 DNA: TGTGCCAGCTCCCCTCTTCTTGTTAGCGGGAAGGGCGAGCAGTTCTTC
CDR3 protein: CASSPLLVSGKGEQFF

clone size: few
J gene: TRBJ2-1
V gene: TRBV14
D gene: TRBD2
CDR3 DNA: TGTGCCAGCAGCCACGGGGGGGCCGTATACAATGAGCAGTTCTTC
CDR3 protein: CASSHGGAVYNEQFF

clone size: .
J gene: TRBJ1-6
V gene: TRBV7-2
D gene: .
CDR3 DNA: TGTGCCAGCAGCCCAATGCCGGGTCGACCGGTAGATTCACCCCTCCACTTT
CDR3 protein: CASSPMPGRPVDSPLHF

clone size: .
J gene: TRBJ2-7
V gene: TRBV30
D gene: .
CDR3 DNA: TGTGCCTGGAGCCCGGGACACATCGACGAGCAGTACTTC
CDR3 protein: CAWSPGHIDEQYF

clone size: few
J gene: TRBJ2-7
V gene: TRBV4-3
D gene: TRBD2
CDR3 DNA: TGCGCCAGCAGCCAAGAAAGAGCCCCGGGGGGATACGAGCAGTACTTC
CDR3 protein: CASSQERAPGGYEQYF

clone size: .
J gene: TRBJ1-1
V gene: TRBV5-1
D gene: TRBD1
CDR3 DNA: TGCGCCAGCAGCCCGCAGGGGGCAGGGACTGAAGCTTTCTTT
CDR3 protein: CASSPQGAGTEAFF

clone size: once
J gene: TRBJ2-3
V gene: TRBV9
D gene: .
CDR3 DNA: TGTGCCAGCAGCGTAGGAGCTAGCGATAGCACAGATACGCAGTATTTT
CDR3 protein: CASSVGASDSTDTQYF

clone size: few
J gene: TRBJ2-5
V gene: TRBV7-6
D gene: TRBD2
CDR3 DNA: TGTGCCAGCAGGACTAGCGGGGGGGCCTCGGGAGAGACCCAGTACTTC
CDR3 protein: CASRTSGGASGETQYF

clone size: few
J gene: TRBJ1-5
V gene: TRBV23-1
D gene: .
CDR3 DNA: TGCGCCAGCAGTAGGGGAAATCAGCCCCAGCATTTT
CDR3 protein: CASSRGNQPQHF

clone size: .
J gene: TRBJ2-5
V gene: TRBV7-2
D gene: .
CDR3 DNA: TGTGCCAGCAGCAGGCGGGAGACCCAGTACTTC
CDR3 protein: CASSRRETQYF

clone size: few
J gene: TRBJ1-4
V gene: TRBV25-1
D gene: TRBD1
CDR3 DNA: TGTGCCAGCAGCCCAGGACAGGGCGCAACTAATGAAAAACTGTTTTTT
CDR3 protein: CASSPGQGATNEKLFF

clone size: .
J gene: TRBJ2-1
V gene: TRBV7-9
D gene: .
CDR3 DNA: TGTGCCAGCAGCTTAGGGGCAGGAGGGGATGAGCAGTTCTTC
CDR3 protein: CASSLGAGGDEQFF